This T cell receptor (beta chain) was profiled in a study of blood T cell repertoires in COVID-19. Study summary: The study drew acute and convalescent COVID-19 samples from the United States, Italy and Spain. PBMCs, B-cell-depleted T cells, or T cells were the source of the cDNA or gDNA that made up the material.

Source study methods: It was from reference gene primer amplification that nucleated cell counts were estimated. The table came from immunoSEQ multiplex PCR; TCRdb's copy has only in-frame clones and leaves some out. V, J and clone size reflect that table, while D and trimming were determined from the DNA. The sample lists 140,000 or so clones; approximately 90% were seen once. This clone was counted once. The material sequenced was peripheral blood. This receptor was identified in a human donor in a cohort sampled during active COVID-19.

Here the CDR3 DNA reads TGTGCCAGCAGTGAATTCGGGGGGGCGACCGGGGAGCTGTTTTTT. Encoded protein: CASSEFGGATGELFF. This chain uses TRBV2 with TRBJ2-2, with 8 bases matching TRBD2. Germline lookup yields CDR1 SNHLY and CDR2 FYNNEI. V shed 2 bases, J shed 5 bases, and the junction held 4 bases outside the gene matches. This CDR3 has 15 residues.